A selection of T cell receptor beta chains follows, all from one sample in a study of T cell repertoires in cytomegalovirus infection. TCRdb recomputed calls from the reads with MiXCR, one row per CDR3 protein. The sample holds 200,000 or so distinct CDR3 sequences, 28% seen once. Material for sequencing was PBMCs. The receptor source for this set is a human donor in good health (CMV status not recorded). Some clones in this sample may be carry-over from other donors' samples. Each CDR3 is given with its conserved first and last residue. A D gene is named only where the DNA matches it firmly. The size field is filled for only some rows; it gives once, few, many or a size class.

TRBJ2-7,13,many,NA,TRBV7-2,TGTGCCAGCAGCTTAGTTAGCAGGGACGAGCAGTACTTC,CASSLVSRDEQYF
TRBJ1-1,15,few,NA,TRBV12-3/TRBV12-4,TGTGCCAGCAGTTTTGGGAGGGTAGGGAACACTGAAGCTTTCTTT,CASSFGRVGNTEAFF
TRBJ2-1,16,NA,NA,TRBV4-1,TGCGCCAGCAGCCAAGAAGGGAAGGGGGGATACAATGAGCAGTTCTTC,CASSQEGKGGYNEQFF
TRBJ2-4,13,NA,NA,TRBV6-2/TRBV6-3,TGTGCCAGCAGCTACGAAGGACGGGACATTCAGTACTTC,CASSYEGRDIQYF
TRBJ2-3,15,NA,NA,TRBV7-2,TGTGCCAGCAGCTTAAGGGACGAGAGCACAGATACGCAGTATTTT,CASSLRDESTDTQYF
TRBJ2-3,16,NA,NA,TRBV7-3,TGTGCCAGCAGCTTATTCGGCGGGGTACTCACAGATACGCAGTATTTT,CASSLFGGVLTDTQYF
TRBJ1-6,16,many,NA,TRBV7-9,TGTGCCAGCAGCTTAGGGACTGACTCCTATAATTCACCCCTCCACTTT,CASSLGTDSYNSPLHF
TRBJ1-2,13,NA,TRBD1,TRBV6-2/TRBV6-3,TGTGCCAGCAGTCAGACAGGGACCTATGGCTACACCTTC,CASSQTGTYGYTF
TRBJ1-2,17,few,NA,TRBV18,TGTGCCAGCTCATCGGTCTCACAGGCCTCGGGGAACTATGGCTACACCTTC,CASSSVSQASGNYGYTF
TRBJ1-1,14,few,NA,TRBV2,TGTGCCAGCAGTGAATTTTCGGGGAAAACTGAAGCTTTCTTT,CASSEFSGKTEAFF
TRBJ2-7,15,NA,TRBD2,TRBV7-2,TGTGCCAGCAGCTTAGAGGCGGGGGGTCACTACGAGCAGTACTTC,CASSLEAGGHYEQYF
TRBJ1-1,14,few,TRBD1,TRBV19,TGTGCCAGTAGTATACAACAGGGACAGGGCGAAGCTTTCTTT,CASSIQQGQGEAFF
TRBJ2-7,15,NA,TRBD2,TRBV5-1,TGCGCCAGCAGCCGGGAGGTAGCGCTCTCCTACGAGCAGTACTTC,CASSREVALSYEQYF
TRBJ1-1,14,few,NA,TRBV12-3/TRBV12-4,TGTGCCAGCAGTGGAGACACGAAGAACACTGAAGCTTTCTTT,CASSGDTKNTEAFF
TRBJ1-1,12,NA,NA,TRBV4-2,TGTGCCAGCAGCCAAGAGAACACTGAAGCTTTCTTT,CASSQENTEAFF
TRBJ2-3,13,NA,NA,TRBV20-1,TGCAGTGCTAGAGCCGGGACCCCCGATACGCAGTATTTT,CSARAGTPDTQYF
TRBJ2-3,16,NA,TRBD2,TRBV11-2,TGTGCCAGCAGCTTACGACTAGCGGGGGGTGCAGATACGCAGTATTTT,CASSLRLAGGADTQYF
TRBJ2-3,15,NA,TRBD2,TRBV12-3/TRBV12-4,TGTGCCAGCAGTCCCCGGGAGGGGCCCACAGATACGCAGTATTTT,CASSPREGPTDTQYF
TRBJ1-1,13,NA,NA,TRBV20-1,TGCAGTGCTAGAGATTCTAAGACCACTGAAGCTTTCTTT,CSARDSKTTEAFF
TRBJ1-1,13,NA,NA,TRBV19,TGTGCCAGTAGTAACAGCATGAACACTGAAGCTTTCTTT,CASSNSMNTEAFF
TRBJ1-4,15,NA,TRBD1,TRBV2,TGTGCCAGCAGCCCCCCGACAGGGGGCGAAGAAAAACTGTTTTTT,CASSPPTGGEEKLFF
TRBJ1-4,12,many,NA,TRBV7-9,TGTGCCTTACGGGGGCTGGACGAAAAACTGTTTTTT,CALRGLDEKLFF
TRBJ2-7,15,NA,TRBD1,TRBV3-1,TGTGCCAGCAGCCAAGAGTTGGACAGGGGCTACGAGCAGTACTTC,CASSQELDRGYEQYF
TRBJ1-1,15,NA,NA,TRBV25-1,TGTGCCAGCAGTGAATATAGGGGAAGGAACACTGAAGCTTTCTTT,CASSEYRGRNTEAFF
TRBJ1-1,15,NA,NA,TRBV2,TGTGCCAGCAGTGAAGCCCAAAGTGGGAACACTGAAGCTTTCTTT,CASSEAQSGNTEAFF
TRBJ1-1,12,many,NA,TRBV7-8,TGTGCCAGCAAAGGTCGGGGCACTGAAGCTTTCTTT,CASKGRGTEAFF
TRBJ1-5,15,NA,NA,TRBV4-3,TGCGCCAGCAGCCAAACCCTTGGGGGGGAACAGCCCCAGCATTTT,CASSQTLGGEQPQHF
TRBJ1-1,14,few,NA,TRBV5-1,TGCGCCAGCAGCTTGGCCCCCCAGAACACTGAAGCTTTCTTT,CASSLAPQNTEAFF
TRBJ2-5,15,many,TRBD2,TRBV7-2,TGTGCCAGCAGCCTCCAAGCGGGGGGGCCAGAGACCCAGTACTTC,CASSLQAGGPETQYF
TRBJ1-2,13,NA,NA,TRBV2,TGTGCCAGCCGGAGAGGGGAGGTGGCTGGCTACACCTTC,CASRRGEVAGYTF
TRBJ1-4,13,NA,NA,TRBV2,TGTGCCAGCAAAGCAGGGGTAGATGAAAAACTGTTTTTT,CASKAGVDEKLFF
TRBJ1-4,14,once,TRBD1,TRBV19,TGTGCCAGTAGCCGGACAGGTCTTAATGAAAAACTGTTTTTT,CASSRTGLNEKLFF
TRBJ2-3,14,NA,NA,TRBV6-5,TGTGCCAGCAGCAGGGAAAGGGACACAGATACGCAGTATTTT,CASSRERDTDTQYF
TRBJ2-1,13,NA,TRBD2,TRBV29-1,TGCAGCGTTGGTACTAGCGGGTACAATGAGCAGTTCTTC,CSVGTSGYNEQFF
TRBJ2-1,16,NA,NA,TRBV7-6,TGTGCCAGCAGCTTACGGCCCAAGAGCTCCTACAATGAGCAGTTCTTC,CASSLRPKSSYNEQFF
TRBJ1-2,16,NA,NA,TRBV19,TGTGCCAGCATCCCGGGCAGTCCAAAAAAGGGCTATGGCTACACCTTC,CASIPGSPKKGYGYTF
TRBJ2-5,18,NA,TRBD2,TRBV25-1,TGTGCCAGCAGTGAACGCCGAACTAGCGGGGGGCCTCAAGAGACCCAGTACTTC,CASSERRTSGGPQETQYF
TRBJ2-5,12,many,NA,TRBV20-1,TGCAGTGCCATCCCCGGGAAAGAGACCCAGTACTTC,CSAIPGKETQYF
TRBJ2-7,15,NA,TRBD2,TRBV5-4,TGTGCCAGCAGGGACGGGACTAGCACAGCCTACGAGCAGTACTTC,CASRDGTSTAYEQYF
TRBJ2-1,11,NA,NA,TRBV7-2,TGTGCCAGCAGCTTGGCCCATGAGCAGTTCTTC,CASSLAHEQFF
TRBJ2-7,11,few,NA,TRBV11-2,TGTGCCAGCAGCCGGACCGACGAGCAGTACTTC,CASSRTDEQYF